These 6 T cell receptor beta chains originate from one sample sequenced in a study of shared clonotypes between healthy human individuals. The method was immunoSEQ multiplex PCR; TCRdb's version includes in-frame clones alone and lacks a portion of them. The profile shows around 2.1 million clones, about 94% of them singletons. Sequenced input: naive CD4+ T cells sorted from blood. Subset: CD45RA+ positively selected. The receptors here all came from a man between 18 and 29 years old in good health.

CDR3 residues: CASKAWADTYEQYF. For the CDR3, the DNA is TGCGCCAGCAAAGCGTGGGCGGATACCTACGAGCAGTACTTC. The chain uses TRBV5-1 and TRBJ2-7; no firm D call. The CDR3 spans 14 residues. Trimming took 6 bases from V and 2 from J, leaving 15 bases between them. Germline V gives CDR1 SGHRS, CDR2 YFSETQ. The full variable domain, completed using reference TRBV5-1 and TRBJ2-7, is KAGVTQTPRYLIKTRGQQVTLSCSPISGHRSVSWYQQTPGQGLQFLFEYFSETQRNKGNFPGRFSGRQFSNSRSEMNVSTLELGDSALYLCASKAWADTYEQYFGPGTRLTVT.

J is TRBJ1-2 and V is TRBV10-3; D is perhaps TRBD1 (5 bases). Germline CDR1 and CDR2: ENHRY and SYGVKD. V shed 11 bases and J shed 8 bases, with 21 bases lying between them. This CDR3 comprises 13 residues. CDR3 sequence (DNA): TGTGCCGCCGCCGGGCCCCGGGGGTGGGGCTACACCTTC. This sequence encodes CAAAGPRGWGYTF.

This sequence joins TRBV11-2 and TRBJ1-5; D may be TRBD1 (6 bases). In germline, CDR1 is SGHAT, CDR2 FQNNGV. CDR3 length: 17 amino acids. V was trimmed by 1 base and J by 5 bases, leaving 18 bases between them. The CDR3 is CASSLGRGGHGYQPQHF. As DNA, the CDR3 is TGTGCCAGCAGCTTAGGGAGGGGGGGGCATGGTTATCAGCCCCAGCATTTT. The variable domain in full, completed from reference TRBV11-2 and TRBJ1-5, reads EAGVAQSPRYKIIEKRQSVAFWCNPISGHATLYWYQQILGQGPKLLIQFQNNGVVDDSQLPKDRFSAERLKGVDSTLKIQPAKLEDSAVYLCASSLGRGGHGYQPQHFGDGTRLSIL.

V and J are TRBV6-5 and TRBJ1-2; 8 bases agree with TRBD1. Germline lookup yields CDR1 MNHEY and CDR2 SVGAGI. The trim removed 6 bases at V and 6 bases at J, leaving 6 bases unmatched. The CDR3 has 13 amino acids. Written as DNA, the CDR3 is TGTGCCAGCAGGGGGACAGGAATGCATGGCTACACCTTC. As protein: CASRGTGMHGYTF.

V usage is TRBV4-1 and J usage is TRBJ2-7, with TRBD2 matching 10 bases. CDR3 length: 17 residues. Trimming removed 0 bases from V and 7 bases from J; junction bases left unmatched: 12. In germline, CDR1 is MGHRA, CDR2 YSYEKL. CDR3: CASSQDQRLAGVGEQYF. DNA of the CDR3: TGCGCCAGCAGCCAAGATCAGCGGCTAGCGGGAGTGGGTGAGCAGTACTTC.

CDR3 in DNA: TGTGCCAGCAGCACTCGACAGGGGACCCAAGAGACCCAGTACTTC. This translates into CASSTRQGTQETQYF. The V and J genes are TRBV5-4 and TRBJ2-5; 8 bases agree with TRBD1. Looked up from germline, CDR1 is SGHNT and CDR2 is YYREEE (reference sequence). This CDR3 comprises 15 residues. Unmatched junction bases numbered 6, after V lost 4 bases and J lost 1 base.